This TCR beta chain was sequenced during a study of control samples from healthy donors and cancer patients. Clones were read by immunoSEQ multiplex PCR, and TCRdb kept only the in-frame ones, dropping some. The data contain 150,000 or so clones, over 85% of them seen just once; the ten biggest clones take up roughly 5.5%. The CDR3 totals 19 residues. Germline CDR1 and CDR2: MNHEY and SMNVEV (reference sequence). V lost 5 bases to trimming and J lost 1 base, with 21 bases between them. This clone has a single count. Sequenced material: blood. This sequence originates from a man between 18 and 29 years old in good health. J is TRBJ2-6 and V is TRBV27, with D possibly being TRBD1 or TRBD2 (7 bases each). The CDR3 region has the DNA TGTGCCAGCAGTGCCCTCTTTTTCAGGGGGGGTTCTGGGGCCAACGTCCTGACTTTC. Protein product: CASSALFFRGGSGANVLTF.